The 22 T cell receptor beta chains below all came from one sample that was sequenced in a study of blood T cells in healthy people across ages. Combining a sample-barcoded 5' primer with a J-beta primer mix, a second PCR ran for 7 to 11 cycles. In TCRdb, the 5' RACE reads were re-called with MiXCR into one record per CDR3 protein. The top ten hold 20% to 25% of the sample, which has 700,000 to 950,000 distinct CDR3 sequences, 40% to 45% seen once. Specimen: blood. The receptors derive from an older woman in good health.

This chain joins TRBV24-1 and TRBJ2-7; maybe TRBD1 (6 bases). V lost 9 bases, J lost 2 bases, and 16 bases lay in between. The CDR3 is 14 amino acids. Per germline, CDR1 KGHDR and CDR2 SFDVKD. DNA for the CDR3: TGTGCCACCGGAAACCGGGACACCCCCTACGAGCAGTACTTC. It is translated as CATGNRDTPYEQYF.

The chain's CDR3 is CASSLTQGFSYGYTF. The CDR3 DNA follows: TGTGCCAGCAGCCTTACCCAGGGGTTCAGCTATGGCTACACCTTC. This rearrangement joins TRBV7-9 to TRBJ1-2, with D perhaps matching TRBD1 (6 bases). The CDR3 consists of 15 residues. Trimming pared 5 bases from V and 4 bases from J, leaving 17 bases between. The germline CDR1 and CDR2 sequences are SEHNR and FQNEAQ (reference sequence).

V is TRBV7-2 and J is TRBJ2-3; weak D call: TRBD2 (5 bases). V was shortened by 3 bases and J by 5 bases, with 9 bases between the two germline ends. CDR1 is SGHTA, CDR2 FQGNSA, per germline. This CDR3 has 13 amino acids. CDR3 DNA: TGTGCCAGCAGCTTTGACTACTTAGATACGCAGTATTTT. It yields the protein CASSFDYLDTQYF.

This clonotype came up a few times. V gene TRBV4-2 combines with J gene TRBJ2-1; a possible D gene is TRBD2 (6 bases). There are 14 residues in the CDR3. The V end was cut by 4 bases, the J end by 6 bases, with 13 bases between. Germline V gene data show CDR1 as LGHNA and CDR2 as YNFKEQ. Written as DNA, the CDR3 is TGTGCCAGCAGCCCCTCGGGAGTTCTCAATGAGCAGTTCTTC. Translated, it gives CASSPSGVLNEQFF.

V and J are TRBV20-1 and TRBJ2-7, with TRBD1 matching 7 bases. CDR1 and CDR2 from the germline V gene are DFQATT and SNEGSKA (reference sequence). This CDR3 is built from 15 residues. V gave up 1 base and J gave up 3 bases; unmatched junction bases: 9. CDR3 sequence: CSARVGPGTVYEQYF. Written as DNA, the CDR3 is TGCAGTGCTAGAGTTGGGCCCGGGACAGTCTACGAGCAGTACTTC.

The CDR3 reads CASSEFPGNEQFF. CDR3 sequence (DNA): TGTGCCAGCAGTGAATTTCCGGGCAATGAGCAGTTCTTC. The chain carries TRBV6-1 and TRBJ2-1; D not certain. This CDR3 spans 13 amino acids. Germline V gene lookup returns CDR1 MNHNS and CDR2 SASEGT. V was clipped by 2 bases and J by 6 bases, with 8 bases between them.

This clonotype was counted only a few times. The chain is built from TRBV3-1 and TRBJ2-7; no reliable D call. The germline V gene has CDR1 LGHDT and CDR2 YNNKEL (reference sequence). The V end lost 0 bases, the J end lost 2 bases, and 14 bases lay between the germline ends. This CDR3 is 16 amino acids long. CDR3 region: CASSQERTNVPYEQYF. The CDR3 DNA sequence: TGTGCCAGCAGCCAAGAAAGAACAAACGTACCCTACGAGCAGTACTTC.

A word on this clonotype: A clone one base away is much larger, so this may be a read error. The J gene is TRBJ2-1, the V gene TRBV29-1, with 9 nucleotides matching TRBD2. With V trimmed by 4 bases and J by 4 bases, 8 bases remained unmatched. Germline lookup yields CDR1 SQVTM and CDR2 ANQGSEA. The CDR3 sequence is 15 residues long. This chain's CDR3 is CSVVGGGREYNEQFF. CDR3 in DNA: TGCAGCGTTGTGGGGGGCGGGAGGGAATACAATGAGCAGTTCTTC.

This clonotype has only a few counts. V gene TRBV11-2 combines with J gene TRBJ2-5; tentative D call: TRBD2 (6 bases). The V end lost 5 bases, the J end lost 1 base, and 14 bases lay between the germline ends. This CDR3 has 15 amino acids. Germline CDR1 is SGHAT and CDR2 is FQNNGV. CDR3 sequence (DNA): TGTGCCAGCAGCAAGACAGTGGGGGGCCAAGAGACCCAGTACTTC. Its translation is CASSKTVGGQETQYF. The whole variable domain, remainder taken from reference TRBV11-2 and TRBJ2-5, is EAGVAQSPRYKIIEKRQSVAFWCNPISGHATLYWYQQILGQGPKLLIQFQNNGVVDDSQLPKDRFSAERLKGVDSTLKIQPAKLEDSAVYLCASSKTVGGQETQYFGPGTRLLVL.

This chain connects TRBV6-5 to TRBJ2-5; 9 bases fit TRBD1. Matching the DNA end better, TRBJ2-7 makes the J call doubtful. This CDR3 has 13 amino acids. The germline gives CDR1 MNHEY, CDR2 SVGAGI. In DNA, the CDR3 is TGTGCCAGCAGTGGGGACAGGGCGAACGAGCAGTACTTC. This encodes CASSGDRANEQYF.

This clonotype was observed at least ten times. The chain combines TRBV13 with TRBJ2-1; D gene unclear. This CDR3 contains 11 residues. Trimming shortened V by 7 bases and J by 7 bases, and 8 bases separated the two germline ends. Germline CDR1 PRHDT, CDR2 FYEKMQ (reference sequence). CDR3 sequence reads: CASKDNNEQFF. In DNA form, the CDR3 reads TGTGCCAGCAAGGATAATAATGAGCAGTTCTTC.

This clonotype was seen a handful of times. The chain uses TRBV12-3 or TRBV12-4 and TRBJ1-5, with 7 bases lining up with TRBD1. This CDR3 has 15 residues. J was trimmed by 7 bases and V by 3 bases; bases with no gene match: 9. The CDR3: CASSLSTGKGQPQHF. CDR3 in DNA: TGTGCCAGCAGTTTGTCGACAGGGAAGGGCCAGCCCCAGCATTTT.

The chain links TRBV12-3 or TRBV12-4 to TRBJ2-1; TRBD2 matches at 13 bases. Unmatched junction bases numbered 11, after V lost 6 bases and J lost 6 bases. CDR3 length: 17 residues. CDR3 sequence reads: CASSSPLAGGPRNEQFF. For the CDR3, the DNA is TGTGCCAGCAGCTCCCCACTAGCGGGGGGGCCGCGCAATGAGCAGTTCTTC.

The V gene is TRBV15, the J gene TRBJ2-5; D is tentatively TRBD1 or TRBD2 (5 bases each). The CDR3 is 15 residues long. The germline CDR1 and CDR2 sequences are LNHNV and YYDKDF (reference sequence). The V end was cut by 0 bases, the J end by 1 base, with 9 bases between. This CDR3 reads CATSRDPGTQETQYF. CDR3 bases: TGTGCCACCAGCAGAGATCCCGGGACCCAAGAGACCCAGTACTTC.

The chain couples TRBV20-1 to TRBJ2-6; D not certain. This CDR3 contains 17 residues. The germline gives CDR1 DFQATT, CDR2 SNEGSKA (reference sequence). V was clipped by 6 bases and J by 0 bases, with 18 bases between them. The CDR3 DNA sequence: TGCAGTGCCCAAGTGCCAAGTAGGCCCTCTGGGGCCAACGTCCTGACTTTC. Residues: CSAQVPSRPSGANVLTF.

As concerns this clonotype: At one boundary the junction diverges from the germline segment, which might be a read error. J is TRBJ2-1 and V is TRBV7-7; TRBD1 agrees at 7 bases. CDR3 size: 15 residues. Germline V gene lookup returns CDR1 SSHAT and CDR2 FNYEAQ (reference sequence). In DNA form, the CDR3 reads TGTGCTAGCAGCTATGGGACAGACAATTACAATGAGCAGTTCTTC. Its protein product is CASSYGTDNYNEQFF.

As concerns this clonotype: The CDR3 does not close with the conserved phenylalanine or tryptophan, likely indicating a read error. No DNA is shown, since the ends of the CDR3 on it are uncertain; the CDR3 is the one TCRdb lists. The CDR3 is CASSRGQHSNQPQHI. The rearrangement links TRBV3-1 to TRBJ1-5; the listed D gene, TRBD1, was not tested against the DNA. CDR1 LGHDT and CDR2 YNNKEL come from the germline V gene (reference sequence). The CDR3 numbers 15 amino acids, ends counted.

Concerning this clonotype itself: A much larger clone lies a single base off, so this may be a read error. The gene calls are TRBV7-2 and TRBJ2-5; 13 bases are a match to TRBD2. The germline V gene has CDR1 SGHTA and CDR2 FQGNSA. V was pared by 2 bases and J by 5 bases, with 11 bases of the junction left unmatched. There are 18 residues in the CDR3. The CDR3: CASSLNQGLAGTFETQYF. The CDR3 DNA follows: TGTGCCAGCAGCTTAAACCAGGGACTAGCGGGAACTTTTGAGACCCAGTACTTC.

The chain joins TRBV13 to TRBJ1-1, with TRBD1 matching 8 bases. From germline, CDR1 is PRHDT and CDR2 FYEKMQ (reference sequence). With V trimmed by 4 bases and J by 7 bases, 11 bases remained unmatched. The CDR3 is 15 amino acids. CDR3 residues: CASSSVGQGKNEAFF. CDR3 sequence (DNA): TGTGCCAGCAGCTCAGTCGGACAGGGAAAAAATGAAGCTTTCTTT.

This clonotype was seen many times. The chain employs TRBV7-9 and TRBJ2-1; perhaps TRBD2 as D (6 bases). Between the trimmed V and J ends, which lost 5 bases and 12 bases, there was a span of 17 bases. The germline V gene encodes CDR1 SEHNR and CDR2 FQNEAQ (reference sequence). There are 13 residues in the CDR3. Here the CDR3 reads CASSLGLSEGQFF. CDR3 nucleotide sequence: TGTGCCAGCAGCCTCGGACTCTCGGAGGGGCAGTTCTTC.

The sample holds a few counts of this clonotype. V gene TRBV7-2 combines with J gene TRBJ1-2; D call uncertain. Germline values: CDR1 SGHTA, CDR2 FQGNSA. The V end lost 1 base, the J end lost 4 bases, and 13 bases lay between the germline ends. This CDR3 has 15 residues. The CDR3 nucleotides are TGTGCCAGCAGCTTAGGTCCAGGTTTCTTCTATGGCTACACCTTC. Translating gives CASSLGPGFFYGYTF.

This clonotype was seen a handful of times. This chain connects TRBV5-1 to TRBJ1-1; 8 positions match TRBD1. The CDR3 sequence is 15 residues long. Trimming cost V 2 bases and J 3 bases; bases outside gene matches: 6. The germline V gene encodes CDR1 SGHRS and CDR2 YFSETQ. The CDR3 bases are TGCGCCAGCAGCTTAGGAGGACAGGGCGACACTGAAGCTTTCTTT. Translated, it gives CASSLGGQGDTEAFF.